This T cell receptor (beta chain) emerged from a study of T cell repertoires in cytomegalovirus infection. TCRdb used MiXCR to reprocess the reads, holding one entry per CDR3 protein. The repertoire holds about 310,000 distinct CDR3 sequences, with 15% to 20% as singletons. The length of the CDR3 is 17 residues. CDR1 MDHEN and CDR2 SYDVKM come from the germline V gene. V was pared by 3 bases and J by 9 bases, with 24 bases between. The TCR comes from a human donor in good health (CMV status not recorded). Some clones in this sample may be carry-over from other donors' samples. Sequenced material: PBMCs. This chain uses TRBV28 with TRBJ2-1; D assignment may be TRBD1 or TRBD2 (5 bases each). CDR3: CASSFQTGTAFIIEQFF. In DNA, the CDR3 is TGTGCCAGCAGTTTTCAAACCGGGACCGCTTTCATCATTGAGCAGTTCTTC.